This T cell receptor (beta chain) was captured by sequencing in a study of Graves' ophthalmopathy and Graves' hyperthyroidism. The germline gives CDR1 LNHNV, CDR2 YYDKDF (reference sequence). CDR3 length equals 15 residues. V gave up 0 bases and J gave up 8 bases; unmatched junction bases: 2. Transcripts of RNA were the source for amplifying TCR beta CDR3 regions. First-round RT-PCR employed HTBI primers, with a second-round multiplex PCR after it. Each CDR3 protein gets one entry after TCRdb re-called the multiplex PCR reads with MiXCR. This table holds approximately 700,000 distinct CDR3 sequences, approximately 40% found once. The evidence that diagnosis relied on was clinical symptoms, serum thyroxine, TRAb, thyroid ultrasound and orbital computed tomography. The PBMCs had their origin in 8.5 to 10 ml of fresh peripheral blood.

The gene calls are TRBV15 and TRBJ1-4, with 11 bases fitting TRBD1. Sequencing was performed on peripheral blood. The receptor comes from an adult man with Graves' ophthalmopathy. CDR3 DNA: TGTGCCACCAGCAGAGAAAGGACAGGGGGCGAAAAACTGTTTTTT. As protein: CATSRERTGGEKLFF.